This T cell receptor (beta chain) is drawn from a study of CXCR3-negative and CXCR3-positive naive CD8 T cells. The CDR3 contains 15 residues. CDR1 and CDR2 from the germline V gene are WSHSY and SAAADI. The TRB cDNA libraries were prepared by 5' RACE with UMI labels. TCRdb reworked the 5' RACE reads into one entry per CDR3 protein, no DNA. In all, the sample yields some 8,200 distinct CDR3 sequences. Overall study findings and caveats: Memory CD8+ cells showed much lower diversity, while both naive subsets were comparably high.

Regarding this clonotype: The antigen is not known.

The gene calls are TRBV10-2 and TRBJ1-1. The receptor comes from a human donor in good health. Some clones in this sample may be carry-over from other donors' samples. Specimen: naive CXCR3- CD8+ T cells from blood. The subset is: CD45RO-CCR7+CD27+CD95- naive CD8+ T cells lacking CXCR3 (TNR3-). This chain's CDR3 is CASSAGAEGRTEAFF.